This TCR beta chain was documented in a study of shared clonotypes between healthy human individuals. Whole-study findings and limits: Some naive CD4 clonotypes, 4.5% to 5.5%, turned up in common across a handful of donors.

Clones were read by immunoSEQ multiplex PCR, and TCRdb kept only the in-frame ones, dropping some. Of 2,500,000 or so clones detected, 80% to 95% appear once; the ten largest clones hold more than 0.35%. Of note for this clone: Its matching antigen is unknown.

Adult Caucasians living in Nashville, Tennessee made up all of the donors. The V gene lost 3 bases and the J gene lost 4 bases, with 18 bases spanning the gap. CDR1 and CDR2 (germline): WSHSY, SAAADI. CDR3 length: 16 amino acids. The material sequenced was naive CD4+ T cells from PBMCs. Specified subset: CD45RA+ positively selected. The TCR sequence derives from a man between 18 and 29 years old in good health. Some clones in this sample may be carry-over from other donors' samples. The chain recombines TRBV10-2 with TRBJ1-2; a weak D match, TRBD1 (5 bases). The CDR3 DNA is TGCGCCAGCAGTGACCCTCTTAGGGGCCTCATCTATGGCTACACCTTC. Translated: CASSDPLRGLIYGYTF.